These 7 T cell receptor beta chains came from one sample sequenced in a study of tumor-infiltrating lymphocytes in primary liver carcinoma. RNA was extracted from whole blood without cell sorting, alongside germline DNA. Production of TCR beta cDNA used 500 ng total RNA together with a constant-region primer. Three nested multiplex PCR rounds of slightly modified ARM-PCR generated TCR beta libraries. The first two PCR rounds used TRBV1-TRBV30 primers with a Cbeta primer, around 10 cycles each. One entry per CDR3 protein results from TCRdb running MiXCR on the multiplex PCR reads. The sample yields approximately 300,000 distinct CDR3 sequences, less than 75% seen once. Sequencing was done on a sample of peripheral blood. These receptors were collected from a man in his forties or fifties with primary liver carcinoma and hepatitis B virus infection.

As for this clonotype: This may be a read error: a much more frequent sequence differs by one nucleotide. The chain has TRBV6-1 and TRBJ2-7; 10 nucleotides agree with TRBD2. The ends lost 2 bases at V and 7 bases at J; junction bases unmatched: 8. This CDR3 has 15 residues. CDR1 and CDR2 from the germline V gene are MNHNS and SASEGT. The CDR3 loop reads CASSEQGTSVLEQYF. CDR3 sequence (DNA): TGTGCCAGCAGTGAACAAGGGACTAGCGTGTTAGAGCAGTACTTC.

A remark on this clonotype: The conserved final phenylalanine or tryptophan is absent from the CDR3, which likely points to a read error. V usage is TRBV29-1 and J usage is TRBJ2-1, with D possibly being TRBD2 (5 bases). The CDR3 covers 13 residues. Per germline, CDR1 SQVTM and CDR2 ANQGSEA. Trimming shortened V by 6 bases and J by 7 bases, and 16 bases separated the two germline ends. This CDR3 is CSVYSRSGNEQFS. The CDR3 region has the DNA TGCAGCGTCTACAGTAGGAGCGGAAATGAGCAGTTCTCC.

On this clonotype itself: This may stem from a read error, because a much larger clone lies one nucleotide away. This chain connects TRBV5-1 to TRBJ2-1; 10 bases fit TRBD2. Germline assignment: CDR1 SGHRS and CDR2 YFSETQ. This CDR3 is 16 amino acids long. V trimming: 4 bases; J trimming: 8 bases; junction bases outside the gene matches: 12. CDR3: CASSPGASGSVDEQFF. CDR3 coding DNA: TGCGCCAGCAGCCCAGGGGCTAGCGGGAGTGTCGATGAGCAGTTCTTC.

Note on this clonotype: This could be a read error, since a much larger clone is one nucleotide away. CDR3 bases: TGTGTCAGCAGTCCCGGGACAGGAAGGAGTTCACCCCTCCACTTT. Residues: CVSSPGTGRSSPLHF. The chain uses TRBV6-5 and TRBJ1-6, with 8 bases fitting TRBD1. The germline gives CDR1 MNHEY, CDR2 SVGAGI. The CDR3 has 15 residues.

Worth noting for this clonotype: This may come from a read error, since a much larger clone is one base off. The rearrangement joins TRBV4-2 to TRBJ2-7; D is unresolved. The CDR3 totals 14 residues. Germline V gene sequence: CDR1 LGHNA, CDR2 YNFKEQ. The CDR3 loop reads CASNQDIGPYEQYF. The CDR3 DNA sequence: TGTGCCAGCAACCAAGATATAGGGCCCTACGAGCAGTACTTC.

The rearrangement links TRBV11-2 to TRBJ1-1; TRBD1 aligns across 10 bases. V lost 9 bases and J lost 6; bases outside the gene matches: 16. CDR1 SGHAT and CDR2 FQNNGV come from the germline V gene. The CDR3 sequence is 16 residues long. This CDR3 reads CASSIVLDRGISEAFF. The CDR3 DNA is TGTGCCAGTAGCATAGTTCTGGACAGGGGGATATCTGAAGCTTTCTTT.

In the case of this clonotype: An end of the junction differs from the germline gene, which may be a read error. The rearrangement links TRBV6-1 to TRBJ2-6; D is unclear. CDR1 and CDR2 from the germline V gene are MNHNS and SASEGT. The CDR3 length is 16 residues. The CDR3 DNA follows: TGTGCCGGCAGTGATGGGCAGCAAGCACGAGCCAACGTCCTGACTTTC. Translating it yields CAGSDGQQARANVLTF.